This entry is about one T cell receptor beta chain. Its antigen remains unidentified. This entry belongs to a study of shared clonotypes between healthy human individuals. General study results and limits: About 5% was the fraction of naive CD4 clonotypes found shared across a few donors. In the sorted subsets, rarefaction showed sequencing was incomplete despite large depth.

The CDR3 spans 14 residues. V lost 1 base, J lost 5 bases, and 5 bases stayed unmatched. Germline CDR1 SGHDT, CDR2 YYEEEE. A deep-level run was used for the assay. Sequencing was performed with immunoSEQ multiplex PCR; in TCRdb, only in-frame clones are kept and a portion is missing. The sample includes under 1,100,000 clones, roughly 80% of them seen just once. Every one of the donors was a Caucasian adult that lived in Nashville, Tennessee. The chain employs TRBV5-6 and TRBJ2-5, with 7 bases identical to TRBD1. The clonotype originates from a man in his late teens or twenties in good health. Sequenced: memory CD4+ T cells sorted from blood. Subset described: CD45RA-negative fraction. CDR3 sequence: CASSLKGGGETQYF. Here the CDR3 DNA reads TGTGCCAGCAGCTTGAAAGGGGGCGGGGAGACCCAGTACTTC.